One and the same sample provided the 21 T cell receptor beta chains below, sequenced in a study of shared clonotypes between healthy human individuals. Here immunoSEQ multiplex PCR was the method, and the copy in TCRdb shows in-frame clones only, minus some. The data contain approximately 1.9 million clones, 85% to 95% of them singletons. Naive CD8 cells lacked CD45RO and underwent positive selection for CCR7, leaving out terminally differentiated effector memory CD45RA+ cells. The sample taken for sequencing was naive CD8+ T cells from PBMCs. All receptors derive from a young man in good health. Some clones in this sample may be carry-over from other donors' samples.

With respect to this clone: Other DNA sequences within the sample encode an identical CDR3. The rearrangement joins TRBV9 to TRBJ2-1, with 11 bases matching TRBD2. The V segment lost 4 bases and the J segment 4 bases; nucleotides outside the gene matches: 4. Germline V gives CDR1 SGDLS, CDR2 YYNGEE. The CDR3 runs 15 residues. CDR3 residues: CASSPRTSGYNEQFF. The CDR3 DNA reads TGTGCCAGCAGCCCCCGGACTAGCGGGTACAATGAGCAGTTCTTC.

The V call is TRBV6-1, the J call TRBJ1-1; the match to TRBD1 covers 7 bases. The CDR3 sequence is 13 residues long. V was pared by 4 bases and J by 7 bases, with 6 bases of the junction left unmatched. The germline V gene has CDR1 MNHNS and CDR2 SASEGT. The CDR3: CASSGGTVLEAFF. DNA of the CDR3: TGTGCCAGCAGTGGCGGGACAGTCCTTGAAGCTTTCTTT.

The CDR3 region is CASSSKYRELVQNTEAFF. CDR3 nucleotides: TGTGCCAGCAGCTCCAAATACAGGGAGCTCGTACAGAACACTGAAGCTTTCTTT. The J gene is TRBJ1-1, the V gene TRBV5-4, with D tentatively TRBD1 (6 bases). CDR3 size: 18 residues. From germline, CDR1 is SGHNT and CDR2 YYREEE (reference sequence). V lost 3 bases and J lost 1, with 22 bases in between.

CDR3 in amino acids: CASSTPLLIPQYGYTF. Here the CDR3 DNA reads TGTGCCAGTAGTACCCCTCTTTTAATCCCACAATATGGCTACACCTTC. The genes are TRBV19 and TRBJ1-2, with D unclear. V dropped 4 bases and J dropped 5 bases, with 20 bases sitting between them. CDR3 length: 16 amino acids. In germline, CDR1 is LNHDA, CDR2 SQIVND (reference sequence). The variable domain in full, completed from reference TRBV19 and TRBJ1-2, reads DGGITQSPKYLFRKEGQNVTLSCEQNLNHDAMYWYRQDPGQGLRLIYYSQIVNDFQKGDIAEGYSVSREKKESFPLTVTSAQKNPTAFYLCASSTPLLIPQYGYTFGSGTRLTVV.

The chain has TRBV6-6 and TRBJ1-1; perhaps TRBD1 as D (5 bases). V dropped 9 bases and J dropped 4 bases, with 6 bases sitting between them. The CDR3 has 10 residues. CDR1 is MNHNY, CDR2 SVGAGI, per germline (reference sequence). The CDR3: CASQGTEAFF. The CDR3 nucleotides are TGTGCCAGTCAGGGCACTGAAGCTTTCTTT.

This chain connects TRBV27 to TRBJ2-7; 12 nucleotides match TRBD1. From germline, CDR1 is MNHEY and CDR2 SMNVEV (reference sequence). V lost 6 bases to trimming and J lost 7 bases; unmatched junction nucleotides: 7. The CDR3 contains 14 residues. This CDR3 reads CASRPGQGAFEQYF. The DNA for the CDR3 is TGTGCCAGCAGACCGGGACAGGGGGCGTTTGAGCAGTACTTC.

About this clone: Other nucleotide sequences from this sample produce the same CDR3. The chain combines TRBV5-1 with TRBJ2-2, with 7 bases matching TRBD2. The germline V gene has CDR1 SGHRS and CDR2 YFSETQ. The CDR3 loop spans 15 amino acids. V lost 2 bases and J lost 1; bases outside the gene matches: 2. The CDR3 region has the DNA TGCGCCAGCAGCTTAGTAGCGGGGAACACCGGGGAGCTGTTTTTT. Its translation: CASSLVAGNTGELFF.

The rearrangement joins TRBV7-3 to TRBJ2-1; D is ambiguous. Per germline, CDR1 SGHTA and CDR2 FQGTGA. The CDR3 runs to 17 residues. The V end was cut by 3 bases, the J end by 6 bases, with 21 bases between. CDR3 sequence reads: CASSFRPVGQATNEQFF. In nucleotides, the CDR3 is TGTGCCAGCAGCTTTAGGCCCGTGGGCCAAGCTACCAATGAGCAGTTCTTC.

The V and J genes are TRBV18 and TRBJ2-7; 8 bases match TRBD1. Germline V gene data show CDR1 as KGHSH and CDR2 as LQKENI. Trimming removed 5 bases from V and 2 bases from J; junction bases left unmatched: 5. The CDR3 is 14 residues long. The CDR3 spells CASSLPTGAYEQYF. The CDR3 bases are TGTGCCAGCTCATTACCGACAGGGGCCTACGAGCAGTACTTC.

V is TRBV7-2 and J is TRBJ2-7; 8 bases are a match to TRBD2. Unmatched junction bases numbered 9, after V lost 6 bases and J lost 2 bases. The CDR3 extends over 15 amino acids. Germline CDR1 reads SGHTA; CDR2 reads FQGNSA. CDR3: CASRLRPGGTYEQYF. As DNA, the CDR3 is TGTGCCAGCAGGCTTCGACCGGGGGGGACCTACGAGCAGTACTTC.

The chain uses TRBV28 and TRBJ1-1; D call uncertain. Trimming removed 7 bases from V and 5 bases from J, with 20 bases in between. CDR3 length: 15 residues. Germline CDR1 and CDR2: MDHEN and SYDVKM. CDR3 nucleotides: TGTGCCAGCACCATCTCGCTCAGGACGGGAACTGAAGCTTTCTTT. Translated: CASTISLRTGTEAFF.

The chain joins TRBV6-6 to TRBJ1-2; D gene uncertain. CDR3 size: 14 residues. V was clipped by 0 bases and J by 5 bases, with 10 bases between them. CDR1 is MNHNY, CDR2 SVGAGI, per germline (reference sequence). The CDR3 reads CASSYSESAYGYTF. The CDR3 region has the DNA TGTGCCAGCAGTTACTCGGAGTCGGCTTATGGCTACACCTTC.

The J gene is TRBJ1-1, the V gene TRBV29-1, with D uncertain. This CDR3 spans 12 amino acids. CDR1 and CDR2 from the germline V gene are SQVTM and ANQGSEA. Deletions cut 7 bases from V and 2 bases from J, with 11 bases between. The CDR3 protein is CSGQLINTEAFF. In nucleotides, the CDR3 is TGCAGCGGCCAACTCATAAACACTGAAGCTTTCTTT.

This sequence joins TRBV6-5 and TRBJ1-3; 8 bases agree with TRBD1. The CDR3 has 13 amino acids. The V segment lost 6 bases and the J segment 12 bases; nucleotides outside the gene matches: 10. Germline values: CDR1 MNHEY, CDR2 SVGAGI. CDR3 coding DNA: TGTGCCAGCAGGGGGACAGGCGAAACCCGCATATATTTT. Translating it yields CASRGTGETRIYF.

The CDR3 coding sequence is TGCGCCAGCAGTGAATCGGGGTGGACTGAAGCTTTCTTT. Protein product: CASSESGWTEAFF. The V call is TRBV10-2, the J call TRBJ1-1, with D unresolved. V was cut by 3 bases and J by 5 bases, with 10 bases left in between. The germline gives CDR1 WSHSY, CDR2 SAAADI. The CDR3 covers 13 residues.

The chain carries TRBV28 and TRBJ2-6, with 10 bases identical to TRBD1. V lost 7 bases and J lost 2; bases outside the gene matches: 8. Germline V gene sequence: CDR1 MDHEN, CDR2 SYDVKM. The CDR3 runs 17 residues. The CDR3 sequence: CASTRQGAPTGANVLTF. DNA for the CDR3: TGTGCCAGCACGAGACAGGGGGCGCCGACTGGGGCCAACGTCCTGACTTTC.

V and J are TRBV27 and TRBJ1-1, with D possibly matching TRBD1 (5 bases). V was clipped by 6 bases and J by 5 bases, with 13 bases between them. The CDR3 runs 13 residues. The germline CDR1 and CDR2 sequences are MNHEY and SMNVEV (reference sequence). The CDR3 sequence: CASRPPRVTEAFF. For the CDR3, the DNA is TGTGCCAGCAGACCTCCCAGGGTAACTGAAGCTTTCTTT.

Points on this clone: This specimen includes other DNA sequences encoding the same CDR3. V usage is TRBV20-1 and J usage is TRBJ2-3; D gene uncertain. This CDR3 contains 11 residues. V dropped 3 bases and J dropped 3 bases, with 4 bases sitting between them. Germline CDR1 and CDR2: DFQATT and SNEGSKA (reference sequence). The CDR3 coding sequence is TGCAGTGCTAGGGGAACAGATACGCAGTATTTT. This encodes CSARGTDTQYF.

CDR3 loop: CASSITMGSNQPQHF. CDR3 sequence (DNA): TGTGCCAGTAGTATCACAATGGGAAGCAATCAGCCCCAGCATTTT. The rearrangement links TRBV19 to TRBJ1-5; no definite D call. The CDR3 sequence is 15 residues long. V was cut by 3 bases and J by 1 base, with 10 bases left in between. Germline V CDR1 and CDR2: LNHDA, SQIVND (reference sequence).

This chain connects TRBV9 to TRBJ1-2; D may be TRBD1 (5 bases). Germline values: CDR1 SGDLS, CDR2 YYNGEE. This CDR3 spans 16 amino acids. The V end was cut by 4 bases, the J end by 6 bases, with 22 bases between. The CDR3 region is CASSPYSGAQKDGYTF. Written as DNA, the CDR3 is TGTGCCAGCAGCCCGTATTCCGGGGCCCAAAAGGATGGCTACACCTTC. Drawing the rest from reference TRBV9 and TRBJ1-2, the complete variable domain is DSGVTQTPKHLITATGQRVTLRCSPRSGDLSVYWYQQSLDQGLQFLIQYYNGEERAKGNILERFSAQQFPDLHSELNLSSLELGDSALYFCASSPYSGAQKDGYTFGSGTRLTVV.

The chain joins TRBV6-1 to TRBJ2-7, with 7 nucleotides matching TRBD1. CDR3 length: 12 amino acids. In germline, CDR1 is MNHNS, CDR2 SASEGT. Trimming cost V 6 bases and J 3 bases; bases outside gene matches: 2. The CDR3: CASRRGLYEQYF. The CDR3 nucleotides are TGTGCCAGCAGGAGGGGGCTCTACGAGCAGTACTTC.